The rows below give T cell receptor beta chains drawn from one sample of a study of cytomegalovirus exposure and HLA in healthy donors. TCRdb's copy holds only in-frame clones and misses some; the assay was immunoSEQ multiplex PCR. The data contain 90,000 to 130,000 clones, about 70% of them singletons. Sequences were obtained from PBMCs. These receptors all come from a man aged 25-40 years in good health and CMV-seropositive. Both conserved end residues are part of each CDR3. The order of the fields is CDR3 length, D gene, clone size, J gene, V gene, CDR3 DNA, CDR3 protein. D genes are given only for firm matches. A row's size may be missing; if present it is once, few, many or a size class.

length: 14; D: TRBD1; size: NA; J: TRBJ1-1; V: TRBV27; DNA: TGTGCCAGCAGGTCTTCAAACAGGGGCCCTGAAGCTTTCTTT; CDR3: CASRSSNRGPEAFF
length: 15; D: TRBD1; size: NA; J: TRBJ1-2; V: TRBV30; DNA: TGTGCCTGGAGTGCAAGAGGGACAGGGCGCTATGGCTACACCTTC; CDR3: CAWSARGTGRYGYTF
length: 14; D: NA; size: NA; J: TRBJ2-3; V: TRBV11-2; DNA: TGTGCCAGCAGGGCAGGACAGATCACAGATACGCAGTATTTT; CDR3: CASRAGQITDTQYF
length: 13; D: NA; size: NA; J: TRBJ1-4; V: TRBV30; DNA: TGTGCCTCTACAGGGAGTGGGAATGAAAAACTGTTTTTT; CDR3: CASTGSGNEKLFF
length: 15; D: NA; size: NA; J: TRBJ1-2; V: TRBV7-9; DNA: TGTGCCAGCAGCTTAGCGCTACGTGAGTTGAAGGGCTACACCTTC; CDR3: CASSLALRELKGYTF
length: 17; D: NA; size: NA; J: TRBJ2-2; V: TRBV7-6; DNA: TGTGCCAGCAGCTTAGAGGCAGAAACAGGGACCACCGGGGAGCTGTTTTTT; CDR3: CASSLEAETGTTGELFF
length: 15; D: TRBD1; size: NA; J: TRBJ1-1; V: TRBV4-1; DNA: TGCGCCAGCAGCCAAGCAGGGGGACCGAACACTGAAGCTTTCTTT; CDR3: CASSQAGGPNTEAFF
length: 15; D: TRBD2; size: NA; J: TRBJ2-1; V: TRBV4-3; DNA: TGCGCCAGCAGCCAAGGACTAGCGGGGGGAGGCGAGCAGTTCTTC; CDR3: CASSQGLAGGGEQFF
length: 13; D: NA; size: NA; J: TRBJ1-2; V: TRBV14; DNA: TGTGCCAGCAGCTCCCCGGGGGGATATGGCTACACCTTC; CDR3: CASSSPGGYGYTF
length: 14; D: NA; size: NA; J: TRBJ1-6; V: TRBV2; DNA: TGTGCCAGCAGTCTCCGGGACACCAATTCACCCCTCCACTTT; CDR3: CASSLRDTNSPLHF
length: 16; D: NA; size: NA; J: TRBJ1-3; V: TRBV6-1; DNA: TGTGCCAGCAGTGAAGCGCAACAGGGAAGTGGAAACACCATATATTTT; CDR3: CASSEAQQGSGNTIYF
length: 14; D: TRBD1; size: NA; J: TRBJ1-2; V: TRBV9; DNA: TGTGCCAGCAGCCCCCAGACAGGGACCTATGGCTACACCTTC; CDR3: CASSPQTGTYGYTF
length: 13; D: NA; size: few; J: TRBJ2-5; V: TRBV27; DNA: TGTGCCAGCAGTTTGAGGGGGTGGGAGACCCAGTACTTC; CDR3: CASSLRGWETQYF
length: 15; D: NA; size: few; J: TRBJ1-2; V: TRBV5-1; DNA: TGCGCCAGCAGCACGAATGTGGGACAAAACTATGGCTACACCTTC; CDR3: CASSTNVGQNYGYTF
length: 12; D: NA; size: few; J: TRBJ2-1; V: TRBV29-1; DNA: TGCAGCGCCGACGGACTCTCAAATGAGCAGTTCTTC; CDR3: CSADGLSNEQFF
length: 13; D: TRBD1; size: NA; J: TRBJ1-1; V: TRBV9; DNA: TGTGCCAGCAGCGTAGAGGCAGGGGGCGCGACTTTCTTT; CDR3: CASSVEAGGATFF
length: 15; D: NA; size: NA; J: TRBJ2-3; V: TRBV7-8; DNA: TGTGCCAGCAGCTTAGAAATTCTTAGCACAGATACGCAGTATTTT; CDR3: CASSLEILSTDTQYF
length: 16; D: TRBD1; size: NA; J: TRBJ2-2; V: TRBV9; DNA: TGTGCCAGCAGCGTAGCGGGACAGACGAACACCGGGGAGCTGTTTTTT; CDR3: CASSVAGQTNTGELFF
length: 16; D: TRBD1; size: NA; J: TRBJ1-5; V: TRBV6-6; DNA: TGTGCCAGCAGGGATTCCGGGACAGTCTTTTATCAGCCCCAGCATTTT; CDR3: CASRDSGTVFYQPQHF
length: 15; D: TRBD1; size: NA; J: TRBJ1-1; V: TRBV9; DNA: TGTGCCAGCAGCGAGGGACAGAGGCCGAACACTGAAGCTTTCTTT; CDR3: CASSEGQRPNTEAFF
length: 17; D: NA; size: NA; J: TRBJ1-5; V: TRBV19; DNA: TGTGCCAGTAGTATGCCACAGGTTGTTGGGCGCAATCAGCCCCAGCATTTT; CDR3: CASSMPQVVGRNQPQHF
length: 16; D: TRBD1; size: NA; J: TRBJ1-3; V: TRBV7-8; DNA: TGTGCCAGCCGGAGGTCTGCAGGGGGCTTTGGAAACACCATATATTTT; CDR3: CASRRSAGGFGNTIYF
length: 16; D: NA; size: NA; J: TRBJ2-6; V: TRBV5-1; DNA: TGCGCCAGCAGCTCGTACCCTCGCTCTGGGGCCAACGGCCTGACTTTC; CDR3: CASSSYPRSGANGLTF
length: 14; D: NA; size: NA; J: TRBJ2-7; V: TRBV5-1; DNA: TGCGCCAGCAGCTTGGATCCCTCCTCCTACGAGCAGTACTTC; CDR3: CASSLDPSSYEQYF
length: 15; D: TRBD1; size: NA; J: TRBJ1-5; V: TRBV11-2; DNA: TGTGCCAGCAGCTTAGTATCTCACAGGGGTCAGCCCCAGCATTTT; CDR3: CASSLVSHRGQPQHF
length: 17; D: NA; size: few; J: TRBJ1-1; V: TRBV7-6; DNA: TGTGCCAGCAGCTCCCCCGAAGCAGGGCCCATTGGGACTGAAGCTTTCTTT; CDR3: CASSSPEAGPIGTEAFF
length: 14; D: NA; size: NA; J: TRBJ2-3; V: TRBV5-1; DNA: TGCGCCAGCAGCCTAGGGGGCGCGGGGGATACGCAGTATTTT; CDR3: CASSLGGAGDTQYF
length: 13; D: NA; size: NA; J: TRBJ2-6; V: TRBV7-3; DNA: TGTGCCAGCAGAGCCGCGGGGAACAACGTCCTGACTTTC; CDR3: CASRAAGNNVLTF
length: 17; D: NA; size: NA; J: TRBJ2-7; V: TRBV7-2; DNA: TGTGCCAGCAGCCAAGAGCGGCATCCTGCCTTCTCCTACGAGCAGTACTTC; CDR3: CASSQERHPAFSYEQYF
length: 17; D: TRBD2; size: NA; J: TRBJ2-1; V: TRBV5-6; DNA: TGTGCCAGCAGCTTAGCGGGGGGCTTTTTTTCCTACAATGAGCAGTTCTTC; CDR3: CASSLAGGFFSYNEQFF
length: 15; D: TRBD1; size: NA; J: TRBJ2-2; V: TRBV7-7; DNA: TGTGCTAGCAGCCTGGGGACAGGAGCGGCCGGGGAGCTGTTTTTT; CDR3: CASSLGTGAAGELFF
length: 19; D: TRBD2; size: NA; J: TRBJ2-3; V: TRBV15; DNA: TGTGCCACCAGCTCTACTGGGCTAGCGGGGGGTGTAAACACAGATACGCAGTATTTT; CDR3: CATSSTGLAGGVNTDTQYF
length: 13; D: NA; size: NA; J: TRBJ1-1; V: TRBV7-9; DNA: TGTGCCAGCAGCTTGAGTGGGAGCACTGAAGCTTTCTTT; CDR3: CASSLSGSTEAFF
length: 16; D: TRBD1; size: NA; J: TRBJ1-2; V: TRBV28; DNA: TGTGCCAGCAGCCACCATTACCGGGACAGGGGCTATGGCTACACCTTC; CDR3: CASSHHYRDRGYGYTF
length: 14; D: NA; size: NA; J: TRBJ1-4; V: TRBV30; DNA: TGTGCCTGGAGTGTCCAGGCCGCTAATGAAAAACTGTTTTTT; CDR3: CAWSVQAANEKLFF
length: 14; D: NA; size: NA; J: TRBJ1-2; V: TRBV28; DNA: TGTGCCAGCAGCCGACAGGCCTACTCCTATGGCTACACCTTC; CDR3: CASSRQAYSYGYTF
length: 13; D: NA; size: NA; J: TRBJ2-7; V: TRBV5-5; DNA: TGTGCCAGCAGCTCGCAGGGTAGGGGCGAGCAGTACTTC; CDR3: CASSSQGRGEQYF
length: 16; D: NA; size: NA; J: TRBJ1-2; V: TRBV6-1; DNA: TGTGCCAGCAGTGAAGCGTCTGGGCAGGCGGGCTATGGCTACACCTTC; CDR3: CASSEASGQAGYGYTF
length: 13; D: NA; size: NA; J: TRBJ2-3; V: TRBV7-9; DNA: TGTGCCAGCAGCTTAGGTACGGGAGATACGCAGTATTTT; CDR3: CASSLGTGDTQYF
length: 17; D: TRBD1; size: NA; J: TRBJ1-1; V: TRBV7-3; DNA: TGTGCCAGCACCCGCTTCCCCCCACAGGGGTCGAACACTGAAGCTTTCTTT; CDR3: CASTRFPPQGSNTEAFF
length: 15; D: NA; size: NA; J: TRBJ1-6; V: TRBV6-6; DNA: TGTGCCAGCAGTTACCGCGAGCTGATTAATTCACCCCTCCACTTT; CDR3: CASSYRELINSPLHF
length: 14; D: TRBD2; size: NA; J: TRBJ2-2; V: TRBV7-2; DNA: TGTGCCAGCAGCTCCTCCGGGGGGACCGGGGAGCTGTTTTTT; CDR3: CASSSSGGTGELFF
length: 14; D: TRBD1; size: NA; J: TRBJ1-2; V: TRBV5-5; DNA: TGTGCCAGCAGCTTGGGACAGGGGGGATATGGCTACACCTTC; CDR3: CASSLGQGGYGYTF
length: 16; D: NA; size: NA; J: TRBJ1-1; V: TRBV9; DNA: TGTGCCAGCAGCGTGGGGGGGTCAGGGGCTGGGTCTGAAGCTTTCTTT; CDR3: CASSVGGSGAGSEAFF
length: 16; D: TRBD2; size: few; J: TRBJ2-1; V: TRBV9; DNA: TGTGCCAGCAGCGTAGTGAATAGCGGGGGAGCCTCGGAGCAGTTCTTC; CDR3: CASSVVNSGGASEQFF
length: 14; D: NA; size: few; J: TRBJ1-5; V: TRBV28; DNA: TGTGCCAGCAGTCCCCAGCAGGGTAATCAGCCCCAGCATTTT; CDR3: CASSPQQGNQPQHF
length: 15; D: NA; size: NA; J: TRBJ2-2; V: TRBV9; DNA: TGTGCCAGCAGCGTTCGGGGATTACACACCGGGGAGCTGTTTTTT; CDR3: CASSVRGLHTGELFF
length: 13; D: NA; size: NA; J: TRBJ1-4; V: TRBV2; DNA: TGTGCCAGCCGAGTGATGACTAATGAAAAGCTGTTTTTT; CDR3: CASRVMTNEKLFF
length: 15; D: TRBD1; size: NA; J: TRBJ1-3; V: TRBV19; DNA: TGTGCCAGTACCCAGGGGGCCGGGTCTGGAAACACCATATATTTT; CDR3: CASTQGAGSGNTIYF
length: 16; D: TRBD2; size: NA; J: TRBJ2-1; V: TRBV30; DNA: TGTGCCTGGAGCCCTCTGGGACTAGCGGGGGCCAATGAGCAGTTCTTC; CDR3: CAWSPLGLAGANEQFF
length: 17; D: TRBD1; size: NA; J: TRBJ1-2; V: TRBV5-4; DNA: TGTGCCAGCAGCTTATGGACAGGACGGGGTGTGAACTATGGCTACACCTTC; CDR3: CASSLWTGRGVNYGYTF
length: 17; D: NA; size: NA; J: TRBJ2-2; V: TRBV4-1; DNA: TGCGCCAGCAGCCCACAGGACCTGTTCGCGAACACCGGGGAGCTGTTTTTT; CDR3: CASSPQDLFANTGELFF
length: 13; D: NA; size: few; J: TRBJ1-1; V: TRBV9; DNA: TGTGCCAGCAGCATAACAGGGAACACTGAAGCTTTCTTT; CDR3: CASSITGNTEAFF
length: 15; D: NA; size: few; J: TRBJ1-1; V: TRBV28; DNA: TGTGCCAGCAGTTTCCCGGGGAGGAGTATCACTGAAGCTTTCTTT; CDR3: CASSFPGRSITEAFF
length: 14; D: TRBD1; size: NA; J: TRBJ1-2; V: TRBV5-1; DNA: TGCGCCAGCAGCTTGGGCAGGGGGCTCGAGGGCTACACCTTC; CDR3: CASSLGRGLEGYTF